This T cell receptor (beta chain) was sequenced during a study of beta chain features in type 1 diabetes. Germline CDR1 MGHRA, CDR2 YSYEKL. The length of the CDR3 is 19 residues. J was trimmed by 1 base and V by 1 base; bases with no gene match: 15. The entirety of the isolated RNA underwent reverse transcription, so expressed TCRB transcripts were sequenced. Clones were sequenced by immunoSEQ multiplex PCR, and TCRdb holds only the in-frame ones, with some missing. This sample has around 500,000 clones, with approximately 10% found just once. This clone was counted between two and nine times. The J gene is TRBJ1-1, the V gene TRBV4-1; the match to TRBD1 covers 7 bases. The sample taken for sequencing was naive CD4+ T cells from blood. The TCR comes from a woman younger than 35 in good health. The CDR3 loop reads CASSQALGRGPAGNTEAFF. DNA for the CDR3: TGCGCCAGCAGCCAAGCCCTCGGAAGGGGGCCGGCGGGGAACACTGAAGCTTTCTTT.